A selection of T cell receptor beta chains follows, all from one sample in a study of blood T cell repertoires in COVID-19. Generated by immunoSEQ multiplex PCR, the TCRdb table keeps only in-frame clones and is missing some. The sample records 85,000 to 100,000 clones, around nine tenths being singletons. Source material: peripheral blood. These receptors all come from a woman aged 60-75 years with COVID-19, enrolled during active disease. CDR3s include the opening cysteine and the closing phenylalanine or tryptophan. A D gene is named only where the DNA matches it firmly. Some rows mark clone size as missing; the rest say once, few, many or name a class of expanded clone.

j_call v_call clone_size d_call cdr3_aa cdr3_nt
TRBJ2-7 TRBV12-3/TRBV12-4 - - CASSSAAGVAYF TGTGCCAGCAGTTCAGCAGCAGGGGTCGCGTACTTC
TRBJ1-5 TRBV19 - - CASTPQGYSNQPQHF TGTGCCAGTACCCCTCAGGGCTATAGCAATCAGCCCCAGCATTTT
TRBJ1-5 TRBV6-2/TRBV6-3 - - CASSLDSAILSSNQPQHF TGTGCCAGCAGTTTAGACAGCGCGATATTGAGTAGCAATCAGCCCCAGCATTTT
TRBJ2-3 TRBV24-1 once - CATSDTGDVGTQYF TGTGCCACCAGTGATACGGGAGACGTCGGCACGCAGTATTTT
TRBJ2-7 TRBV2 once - CASSEARAEQYF TGTGCCAGCAGTGAAGCGCGGGCGGAGCAGTACTTC
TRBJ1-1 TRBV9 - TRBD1 CASSPGAGGMNTEAFF TGTGCCAGCAGCCCAGGTGCAGGGGGCATGAACACTGAAGCTTTCTTT
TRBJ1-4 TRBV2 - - CASIRPGEANEKLFF TGTGCCAGCATCCGCCCCGGGGAAGCTAATGAAAAACTGTTTTTT
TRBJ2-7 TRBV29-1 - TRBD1 CSVGPRQGTGEQYF TGCAGCGTGGGACCGAGACAGGGGACGGGCGAGCAGTACTTC
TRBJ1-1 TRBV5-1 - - CASRGAYTEAFF TGCGCCAGCAGGGGGGCCTACACTGAAGCTTTCTTT
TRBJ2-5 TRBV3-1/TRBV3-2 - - CASSQDPGLQETQYF TGTGCCAGCAGCCAAGATCCGGGTCTACAAGAGACCCAGTACTTC
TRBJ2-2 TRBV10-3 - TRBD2 CAITRTSGGPNTGELFF TGTGCCATCACCAGGACTAGCGGGGGCCCGAACACCGGGGAGCTGTTTTTT
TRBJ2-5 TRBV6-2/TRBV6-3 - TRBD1 CASSQTTGLQYF TGTGCCAGCAGCCAGACGACAGGGCTCCAGTACTTC
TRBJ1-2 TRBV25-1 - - CASSDSPPTVYGYTF TGTGCCAGCAGTGACTCCCCTCCGACAGTCTATGGCTACACCTTC
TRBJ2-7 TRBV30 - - CAWSVQYEQYF TGTGCCTGGAGTGTACAGTACGAGCAGTACTTC
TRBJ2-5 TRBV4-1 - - CASSQLGLARETQYF TGCGCCAGCAGCCAACTAGGGCTAGCGCGAGAGACCCAGTACTTC
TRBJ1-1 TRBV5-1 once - CASSPGHPNTEAFF TGCGCCAGCAGCCCGGGACACCCGAACACTGAAGCTTTCTTT